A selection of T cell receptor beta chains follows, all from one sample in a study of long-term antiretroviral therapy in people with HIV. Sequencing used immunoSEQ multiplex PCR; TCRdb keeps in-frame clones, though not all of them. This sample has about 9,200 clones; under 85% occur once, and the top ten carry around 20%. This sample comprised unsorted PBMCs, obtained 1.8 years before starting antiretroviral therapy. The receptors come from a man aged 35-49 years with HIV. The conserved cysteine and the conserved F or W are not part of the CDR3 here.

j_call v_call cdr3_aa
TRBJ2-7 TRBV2 ASSEGPDGYEQY
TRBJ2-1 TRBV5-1 ASEQGISRDEQF
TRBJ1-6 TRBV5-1 ASSSLEQGYNSPLH
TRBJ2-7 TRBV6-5 ASSYSRQNYEQY
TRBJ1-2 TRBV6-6 ASSLGQGSGYT
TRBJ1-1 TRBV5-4 ASSRSIMNTEAF
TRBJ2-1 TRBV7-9 ASSFHSGVNYNEQF
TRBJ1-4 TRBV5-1 ASSWSFKSGDEKLF
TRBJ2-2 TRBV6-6 ASSYLDVVNTGELF
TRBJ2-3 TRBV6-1 ASGWRGGTDTQY
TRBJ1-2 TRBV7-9 ASSLVEQRIYGYT
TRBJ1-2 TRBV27 ASSPRGDPYGYT
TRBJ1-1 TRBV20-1 SAPLQGKAF
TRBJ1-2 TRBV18 ASSPPSWGDYGYT
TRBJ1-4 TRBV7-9 ASSSDGLGRPNEKLF
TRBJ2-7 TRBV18 ASSPPNRQATREQY
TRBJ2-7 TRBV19 ASSHSGGVYEQY
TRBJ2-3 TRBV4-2 ASSQDSGASGGTDTQY
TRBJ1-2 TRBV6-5 ASSYSQPDGFYGYT
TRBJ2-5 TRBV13 ASSLEASVETQY
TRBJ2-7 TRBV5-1 ASSLGQGFAYEQY
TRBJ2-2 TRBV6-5 ASSLGGLYGELF
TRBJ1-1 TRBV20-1 SARGNTEAF
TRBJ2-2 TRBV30 AWSRRGGAGTGELF
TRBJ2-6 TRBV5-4 ASSLYDPGANVLT
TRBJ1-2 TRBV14 ASRPLDMLGDGYT
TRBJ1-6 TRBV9 ASSVVDYNSPLH
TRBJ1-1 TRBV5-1 ASSLNGETEAF
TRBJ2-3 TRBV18 ASSPTTSGGAADTQY
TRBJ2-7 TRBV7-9 ASGGTGTYEQY
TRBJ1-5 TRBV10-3 AISRDPSGQPQH
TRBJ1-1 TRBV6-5 ASRLTENTEAF
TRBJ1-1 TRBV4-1 ASSLTENTEAF
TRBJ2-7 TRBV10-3 AISTDRESSYEQY
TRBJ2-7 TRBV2 ASSVKGRETYEQY
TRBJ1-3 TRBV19 ASSIGAGGNSGNTIY
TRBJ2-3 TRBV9 ASSPLPLTDTQY
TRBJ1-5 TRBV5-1 ASSLLGFQPQH
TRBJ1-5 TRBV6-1 ASSENQPQH
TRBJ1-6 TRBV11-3 ASSSQGAQNSPLH
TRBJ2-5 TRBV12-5 ASGSRKLAEGETQY
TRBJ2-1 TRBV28 ASSSDSARDNEQF
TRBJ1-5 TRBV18 ASSPGAGGNQPQH
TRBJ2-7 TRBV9 ASSVVGGEQY